This TCR beta chain was recovered during a study of cytomegalovirus exposure and HLA in healthy donors. The study ran its PCR with 60 Vbeta and 13 Jbeta primers. Source study methods: As a later analysis found, there were 80 million to 90 million unique TCR beta chains, of which some 10 million were shared. Sequencing used immunoSEQ multiplex PCR; TCRdb keeps in-frame clones, though not all of them. V and J calls and clone size are given by that table; D and trimming were obtained from the DNA. The table has 90,000 to 130,000 clones, 70% to 90% seen once. General study findings and limits: A cluster of highly shared sequence variants was likely a sequencing artifact. The authors later found most CMV-associated TCR beta chains appeared HLA-restricted. Many donors carried some public TCRs, although rarity characterized most TCR sequences.

The V end was cut by 3 bases, the J end by 1 base, with 3 bases between. Germline-derived CDR1 and CDR2 are SEHNR and FQNEAQ (reference sequence). The CDR3 totals 13 residues. With regard to this clone: Its antigen is as yet unknown.

The sample taken for sequencing was PBMCs. The receptor's source is a man aged 40-55 years in good health and CMV-seronegative. The chain recombines TRBV7-9 with TRBJ2-2; unclear D gene. CDR3 loop: CASSFLNTGELFF. Here the CDR3 DNA reads TGTGCCAGCAGCTTCCTGAACACCGGGGAGCTGTTTTTT.